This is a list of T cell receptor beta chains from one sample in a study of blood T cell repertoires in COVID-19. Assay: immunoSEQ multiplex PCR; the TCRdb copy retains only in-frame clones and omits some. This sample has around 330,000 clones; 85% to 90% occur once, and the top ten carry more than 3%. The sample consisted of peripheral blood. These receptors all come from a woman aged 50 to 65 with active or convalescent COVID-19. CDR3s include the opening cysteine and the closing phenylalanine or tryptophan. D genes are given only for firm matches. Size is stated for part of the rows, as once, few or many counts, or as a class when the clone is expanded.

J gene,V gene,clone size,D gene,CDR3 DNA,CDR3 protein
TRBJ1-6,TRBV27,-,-,TGTGCCAGCAGTTTAGGGGGGGCGCGTTCACCCCTCCACTTT,CASSLGGARSPLHF
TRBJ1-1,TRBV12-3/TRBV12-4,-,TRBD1,TGTGCCAGCAGCAGGGGGACTGAAGCTTTCTTT,CASSRGTEAFF
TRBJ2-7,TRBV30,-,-,TGTGCCTGGAGGGGGGCGTATGAGCAGTACTTC,CAWRGAYEQYF
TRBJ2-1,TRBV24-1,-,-,TGTGCCACCAGTGATTTTAGTGGCAATGAGCAGTTCTTC,CATSDFSGNEQFF
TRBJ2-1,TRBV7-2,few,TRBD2,TGTGCCAGCAGCTTCCCGGGACTAGCGGGAGGGCCCTCTGAGCAGTTCTTC,CASSFPGLAGGPSEQFF
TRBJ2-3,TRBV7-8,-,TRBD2,TGTGCCAGCAGCTCCCGGACTAGATCGCAGTATTTT,CASSSRTRSQYF
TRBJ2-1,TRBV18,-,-,TGTGCCAGCTCACCAATCAGCCAGGCCCAAGAGCAGTTCTTC,CASSPISQAQEQFF
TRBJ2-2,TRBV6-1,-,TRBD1,TGTGCCAGCAGTGAATGGGACAGGAGCACCGGGGAGCTGTTTTTT,CASSEWDRSTGELFF
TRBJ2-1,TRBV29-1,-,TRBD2,TGCAGCGTCGCCACGCGGCTAGCGGCGTACAATGAGCAGTTCTTC,CSVATRLAAYNEQFF
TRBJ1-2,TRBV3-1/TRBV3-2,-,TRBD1,TGTGCCAGCAGCCGTATACCAGGGGGCTTTGGCTACACCTTC,CASSRIPGGFGYTF
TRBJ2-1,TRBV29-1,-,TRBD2,TGCAGCGTCCCGCGGACTAGCGGGAATGAGCAGTTCTTC,CSVPRTSGNEQFF
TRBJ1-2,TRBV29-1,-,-,TGCAGCGTTGAAGATCTGAGCAGGAACTATGGCTACACCTTC,CSVEDLSRNYGYTF
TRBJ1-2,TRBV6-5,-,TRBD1,TGTGCCAGCTCCCCGACAGGGAATCCCCGCTATGGCTACACCTTC,CASSPTGNPRYGYTF
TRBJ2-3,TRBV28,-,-,TGTGCCAGCAGTTCTGAGCGGGTCACAGATACGCAGTATTTT,CASSSERVTDTQYF
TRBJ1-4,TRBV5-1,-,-,TGCGCCAGCAGCCCTCAAGCCGGGAGGCCTAATGAAAAACTGTTTTTT,CASSPQAGRPNEKLFF
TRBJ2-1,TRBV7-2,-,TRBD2,TGTGCCAGCAGCGAAAGTGGGGGGGGTAGCTCCTACAATGAGCAGTTCTTC,CASSESGGGSSYNEQFF
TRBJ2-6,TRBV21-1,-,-,TGTGCCAGCAGCAATCGGCCGGGGAGCTACGGGGCCAACGTCCTGACTTTC,CASSNRPGSYGANVLTF
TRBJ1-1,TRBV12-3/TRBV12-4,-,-,TGTGCCAGCAGTTTCCCTAGGAGTCCTGAAGCTTTCTTT,CASSFPRSPEAFF
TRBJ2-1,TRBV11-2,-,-,TGTGCCAGCAGCCTAAGCCCCGGGACTGGCCATGAGCAGTTCTTC,CASSLSPGTGHEQFF
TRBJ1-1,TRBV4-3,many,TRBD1,TGCGCCAGCAGCCGGAGGACAGGGAATACTGAAGCTTTCTTT,CASSRRTGNTEAFF
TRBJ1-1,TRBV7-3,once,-,TGTGCCAGCAGCCCGGGACATGCGAACACTGAAGCTTTCTTT,CASSPGHANTEAFF
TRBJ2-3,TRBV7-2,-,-,TGTGCCAGCAGCTTACGGGGGAGAGATACGCAGTATTTT,CASSLRGRDTQYF
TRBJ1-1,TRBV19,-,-,TGTGCCAGTAAGGTCACAGACCCGAACACTGAAGCTTTCTTT,CASKVTDPNTEAFF
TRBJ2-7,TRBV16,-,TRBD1,TGTGCCAGCAGCCAATCAAGACAGGGGGATTACGAGCAGTACTTC,CASSQSRQGDYEQYF
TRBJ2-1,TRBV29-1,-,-,TGCAGCGTTGACAGGAACAATGAGCAGTTCTTC,CSVDRNNEQFF
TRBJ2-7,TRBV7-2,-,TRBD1,TGTGCCAGCAGCCGCGTCGGGGACAGGGGCTCCTACGAGCAGTACTTC,CASSRVGDRGSYEQYF
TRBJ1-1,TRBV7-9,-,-,TGTGCCAGCAGCATACTCGGGGTGAACACTGAAGCTTTCTTT,CASSILGVNTEAFF